The 29 T cell receptor beta chains below come from one sample, sequenced in a study of cytomegalovirus exposure and HLA in healthy donors (dated by TCRdb to about 2017). Library prep was done by the immunoSEQ multiplex PCR assay. A mixture of 60 forward primers for TCR Vbeta segments and 13 reverse primers for TCR Jbeta segments was used in the multiplex PCR. The source is immuneACCESS, and TCRdb retained only in-frame sequences with V and J called. Part of the clones is not carried over; for the studies checked, unresolved V genes explain less than half of this, and the remainder is unexplained. This sample comprises 180,000 or so clones, over 75% of them detected only once. The top ten clones comprise 2.5% to 3.5% of the sample. Sequencing used PBMCs. These receptors all stem from a female donor in good health and CMV-seronegative.

This chain links TRBV4-2 with TRBJ1-6, with D tentatively TRBD1 (6 bases). Germline CDR1 reads LGHNA; CDR2 reads YNFKEQ. V lost 4 bases to trimming and J lost 4 bases, with 14 bases between them. The CDR3 is 16 amino acids. CDR3 residues: CASSLGAGAYNSPLHF. CDR3 in DNA: TGTGCCAGCAGCCTCGGGGCAGGGGCGTATAATTCACCCCTCCACTTT.

The J gene is TRBJ2-3, the V gene TRBV11-1; TRBD2 might be the D (5 bases). From germline, CDR1 is SGHAT and CDR2 FQDESV (reference sequence). With 6 bases removed from V and 6 bases from J, the gap between germline ends came to 10 bases. The CDR3 contains 12 residues. The CDR3 protein is CASSRPGDTQYF. DNA for the CDR3: TGTGCCAGCAGTCGCCCGGGGGATACGCAGTATTTT.

The genes are TRBV29-1 and TRBJ2-5, with 8 bases identical to TRBD1. Germline CDR1 SQVTM, CDR2 ANQGSEA. The CDR3 contains 14 residues. J was trimmed by 4 bases and V by 3 bases; bases with no gene match: 7. The DNA for the CDR3 is TGCAGCGTTGACCTCGGACAGGGAGCAGAGACCCAGTACTTC. It translates to CSVDLGQGAETQYF. Using reference TRBV29-1 and TRBJ2-5 for the parts outside the CDR3, the full variable domain is SAVISQKPSRDICQRGTSLTIQCQVDSQVTMMFWYRQQPGQSLTLIATANQGSEATYESGFVIDKFPISRPNLTFSTLTVSNMSPEDSSIYLCSVDLGQGAETQYFGPGTRLLVL.

The V gene is TRBV6-5, the J gene TRBJ2-3, with 9 bases identical to TRBD2. Germline V lookup: CDR1 MNHEY, CDR2 SVGAGI. Losses at the gene ends were 6 bases for V and 14 bases for J; bases not matched to a gene: 9. The CDR3 runs to 12 residues. CDR3 loop: CASSSPSGDVYF. DNA for the CDR3: TGTGCCAGCAGCTCCCCTAGCGGGGATGTGTATTTT.

This clone was seen just once. The V and J genes are TRBV29-1 and TRBJ1-4, with 8 bases identical to TRBD1. J was trimmed by 10 bases and V by 0 bases; bases with no gene match: 13. The CDR3 is made up of 16 amino acids. Germline assignment: CDR1 SQVTM and CDR2 ANQGSEA. The CDR3 DNA reads as TGCAGCGTTGAAGATATGTTTCGACAGGGGCGCGGAAAACTGTTTTTT. Translation gives CSVEDMFRQGRGKLFF. The full variable domain, rest sourced from reference TRBV29-1 and TRBJ1-4, is SAVISQKPSRDICQRGTSLTIQCQVDSQVTMMFWYRQQPGQSLTLIATANQGSEATYESGFVIDKFPISRPNLTFSTLTVSNMSPEDSSIYLCSVEDMFRQGRGKLFFGSGTQLSVL.

V and J are TRBV27 and TRBJ2-2; 11 bases match TRBD2. Trimming at V came to 5 bases and at J to 8 bases, leaving 4 bases not matched to a gene. This CDR3 contains 14 residues. Germline values: CDR1 MNHEY, CDR2 SMNVEV (reference sequence). Here the CDR3 DNA reads TGTGCCAGCAGTCTGACTAGCGGGGTGGGGGAGCTGTTTTTT. It encodes CASSLTSGVGELFF.

The chain uses TRBV28 and TRBJ2-5, with TRBD1 as a possible D gene (5 bases). The CDR3 is made up of 14 amino acids. The germline V gene encodes CDR1 MDHEN and CDR2 SYDVKM. Trimming removed 5 bases from V and 2 bases from J, with 12 bases in between. CDR3 sequence (DNA): TGTGCCAGCAGTCCCCCAGGGAATCAAGAGACCCAGTACTTC. It translates to CASSPPGNQETQYF.

This clone was found a few times. This likely traces to a read error, being one base from a far larger clone. Other nucleotide sequences from this sample produce the same CDR3. The DNA of the CDR3 is TGTGCCAGCAGCCAAGATCAGTCCTCCTCTGGGGCCAACGTCCTGACTTTC. Its protein product is CASSQDQSSSGANVLTF. The V gene is TRBV7-9, the J gene TRBJ2-6; D remains ambiguous. The CDR3 sequence is 17 residues long. Looked up from germline, CDR1 is SEHNR and CDR2 is FQNEAQ (reference sequence). Deletions cut 5 bases from V and 0 bases from J, with 14 bases between.

This chain connects TRBV19 to TRBJ1-6; a possible D gene is TRBD1 (6 bases). Trimming cost V 6 bases and J 7 bases, with 16 bases left between them. Germline V lookup: CDR1 LNHDA, CDR2 SQIVND (reference sequence). CDR3 length equals 15 residues. CDR3: CASSQNRASNSPLHF. The CDR3 DNA is TGTGCCAGTAGCCAGAACAGGGCTTCGAATTCACCCCTCCACTTT.

With regard to this clone: The same CDR3 is also encoded by other DNA sequences in this sample. The V call is TRBV18, the J call TRBJ1-1, with 10 bases matching TRBD1. There are 14 residues in the CDR3. The trim removed 3 bases at V and 5 bases at J, leaving 3 bases unmatched. Germline CDR1 and CDR2: KGHSH and LQKENI. The CDR3 region is CASSPGQGGTEAFF. CDR3 nucleotide sequence: TGTGCCAGCTCACCTGGACAGGGGGGGACTGAAGCTTTCTTT. The full variable domain, its missing parts supplied by reference TRBV18 and TRBJ1-1, is NAGVMQNPRHLVRRRGQEARLRCSPMKGHSHVYWYRQLPEEGLKFMVYLQKENIIDESGMPKERFSAEFPKEGPSILRIQQVVRGDSAAYFCASSPGQGGTEAFFGQGTRLTVV.

V gene TRBV28 combines with J gene TRBJ1-1; D might be TRBD1 (6 bases). Germline CDR1 MDHEN, CDR2 SYDVKM. The CDR3 has 13 residues. V lost 10 bases and J 4 bases, leaving 16 bases between the germline ends. Here the CDR3 reads CATKRGRRTEAFF. The CDR3 DNA is TGTGCCACCAAGCGGGGGCGCCGCACTGAAGCTTTCTTT. The complete variable domain, with remaining parts taken from reference TRBV28 and TRBJ1-1, reads DVKVTQSSRYLVKRTGEKVFLECVQDMDHENMFWYRQDPGLGLRLIYFSYDVKMKEKGDIPEGYSVSREKKERFSLILESASTNQTSMYLCATKRGRRTEAFFGQGTRLTVV.

This chain joins TRBV7-9 and TRBJ1-1; possibly TRBD1 for D (6 bases). Germline loops: CDR1 SEHNR, CDR2 FQNEAQ (reference sequence). The CDR3 runs 12 residues. V was clipped by 11 bases and J by 6 bases, with 16 bases between them. CDR3 nucleotides: TGTGCCGGCCACGGGGGGGGCGCTGAAGCTTTCTTT. Translating gives CAGHGGGAEAFF.

The sample holds one count of this clone. The chain links TRBV18 to TRBJ2-3; D is uncertain. CDR1 is KGHSH, CDR2 LQKENI, per germline. The CDR3 has 16 amino acids. Trimming removed 1 base from V and 1 base from J, with 12 bases in between. The CDR3 sequence is CASSPRFLRGTDTQYF. CDR3 in DNA: TGTGCCAGCTCACCACGTTTCTTGCGTGGCACAGATACGCAGTATTTT.

The genes are TRBV5-1 and TRBJ2-2, with TRBD2 matching 7 bases. The junction had 3 bases not matched to a gene; V was cut back by 2 bases and J by 5 bases. Germline V gives CDR1 SGHRS, CDR2 YFSETQ. This CDR3 region has 14 residues. CDR3 in amino acids: CASSFSSGTGELFF. The CDR3 DNA reads as TGCGCCAGCAGCTTTTCTAGCGGAACCGGGGAGCTGTTTTTT.

V gene TRBV7-9 combines with J gene TRBJ2-7, with TRBD2 matching over 9 bases. Germline assignment: CDR1 SEHNR and CDR2 FQNEAQ (reference sequence). This CDR3 is built from 16 residues. J gave up 5 bases and V 1 base, and 9 bases lay outside the gene matches. Here the CDR3 reads CASSLEAAGGQNEQYF. CDR3 coding DNA: TGTGCCAGCAGCTTAGAGGCGGCGGGAGGGCAGAACGAGCAGTACTTC.

The rearrangement links TRBV28 to TRBJ2-7; weak D call: TRBD2 (7 bases). This CDR3 is 15 amino acids long. Germline V gene data show CDR1 as MDHEN and CDR2 as SYDVKM. Between the trimmed V and J ends, which lost 6 bases and 4 bases, there was a span of 19 bases. The CDR3 loop reads CASSRGGGGSYEQYF. CDR3 DNA: TGTGCCAGCAGCCGAGGGGGGGGCGGGAGTTACGAGCAGTACTTC.

The rearrangement links TRBV6-1 to TRBJ2-5, with 10 bases matching TRBD2. V lost 5 bases and J lost 5; bases outside the gene matches: 8. Germline lookup yields CDR1 MNHNS and CDR2 SASEGT. CDR3 length: 15 residues. CDR3 sequence: CASSLLAGDGETQYF. For the CDR3, the DNA is TGTGCCAGCAGTCTTCTAGCGGGGGATGGGGAGACCCAGTACTTC.

The V and J genes are TRBV9 and TRBJ1-3; D is undetermined. The CDR3 is 13 residues long. Trimming left V 1 base short and J 2 bases short, with 4 bases between. Germline V gene sequence: CDR1 SGDLS, CDR2 YYNGEE. CDR3 coding DNA: TGTGCCAGCAGCGTATATACTGGAAACACCATATATTTT. Translation: CASSVYTGNTIYF.

The CDR3 DNA reads as TGTGCCAGCAGCCTGACAGGGCTTGAGGACACCGGGGAGCTGTTTTTT. Amino acids: CASSLTGLEDTGELFF. The J gene is TRBJ2-2, the V gene TRBV2, with 7 positions matching TRBD1. The germline V gene has CDR1 SNHLY and CDR2 FYNNEI. The trim removed 6 bases at V and 3 bases at J, leaving 10 bases unmatched. The CDR3 contains 16 residues. The full variable domain, in which reference TRBV2 and TRBJ2-2 provide the parts outside the CDR3, is EPEVTQTPSHQVTQMGQEVILRCVPISNHLYFYWYRQILGQKVEFLVSFYNNEISEKSEIFDDQFSVERPDGSNFTLKIRSTKLEDSAMYFCASSLTGLEDTGELFFGEGSRLTVL.

The V call is TRBV7-9, the J call TRBJ2-7; D is ambiguous. Germline CDR1 and CDR2: SEHNR and FQNEAQ (reference sequence). Trimming pared 4 bases from V and 0 bases from J, leaving 4 bases between. The CDR3 loop spans 12 amino acids. The CDR3 sequence: CASSSISYEQYF. The CDR3 DNA reads as TGTGCCAGCAGCTCAATCTCCTACGAGCAGTACTTC.

The chain combines TRBV21-1 with TRBJ2-3; TRBD1 is the table's D call, not checked against the DNA. TRBV21-1 is annotated as a pseudogene. The length of the CDR3 is 13 residues. For the CDR3, the DNA is TGTGCCAGCAGGGGGCCCCTGGGGGATACGCAGTATTTT. Translated, it gives CASRGPLGDTQYF.

V gene TRBV27 combines with J gene TRBJ1-1; D is possibly TRBD1 (5 bases). CDR3 size: 14 residues. Germline-derived CDR1 and CDR2 are MNHEY and SMNVEV (reference sequence). Trimming took 7 bases from V and 5 from J, leaving 17 bases between them. CDR3 bases: TGTGCCAGCACCCCTATCGGGGCGGGAACTGAAGCTTTCTTT. It specifies CASTPIGAGTEAFF.

This clone was detected only a few times. This chain uses TRBV29-1 with TRBJ2-1; D not resolved. V gave up 4 bases and J gave up 5 bases, with 6 bases separating them. The CDR3 totals 11 residues. Germline V CDR1 and CDR2: SQVTM, ANQGSEA. The DNA for the CDR3 is TGCAGCGTTGCTCGGGACAATGAGCAGTTCTTC. It translates to CSVARDNEQFF.

The chain has TRBV12-5 and TRBJ2-1, with 8 bases aligning to TRBD2. Unmatched junction bases numbered 1, after V lost 5 bases and J lost 4 bases. There are 13 residues in the CDR3. Germline CDR1 reads LGHNT; CDR2 reads FRNRAP. CDR3 nucleotide sequence: TGTGCTAGTGGTACTAGCGGTTACAATGAGCAGTTCTTC. It translates to CASGTSGYNEQFF.

V and J are TRBV9 and TRBJ2-2, with a weak D call TRBD1 (5 bases). V was shortened by 4 bases and J by 4 bases, with 11 bases between the two germline ends. CDR3 size: 14 residues. The germline V gene encodes CDR1 SGDLS and CDR2 YYNGEE. The CDR3 sequence is CASSQGGGTGELFF. The CDR3 nucleotides are TGTGCCAGCAGCCAGGGTGGTGGCACCGGGGAGCTGTTTTTT. The full variable domain, in which reference TRBV9 and TRBJ2-2 provide the parts outside the CDR3, is DSGVTQTPKHLITATGQRVTLRCSPRSGDLSVYWYQQSLDQGLQFLIQYYNGEERAKGNILERFSAQQFPDLHSELNLSSLELGDSALYFCASSQGGGTGELFFGEGSRLTVL.

This CDR3 is CASSLYGSGYTF. Here the CDR3 DNA reads TGTGCCAGCAGCTTATACGGGAGCGGCTACACCTTC. The rearrangement uses TRBV7-9 and TRBJ1-2; D gene ambiguous. V shed 2 bases and J shed 8 bases, with 9 bases lying between them. This CDR3 is built from 12 residues. Germline V gene lookup returns CDR1 SEHNR and CDR2 FQNEAQ (reference sequence).

The chain links TRBV4-3 to TRBJ2-3, with 8 nucleotides matching TRBD1. CDR1 is LGHNA and CDR2 is YSLEER in the germline V gene. The CDR3 totals 14 residues. V was clipped by 4 bases and J by 4 bases; unmatched bases: 4. CDR3 sequence reads: CASSPGTGPDTQYF. CDR3 DNA sequence: TGCGCCAGCAGCCCAGGGACAGGACCAGATACGCAGTATTTT.

The chain is built from TRBV6-5 and TRBJ1-1; a possible D gene is TRBD1 (5 bases). The V end was cut by 5 bases, the J end by 2 bases, with 9 bases between. Germline V gene lookup returns CDR1 MNHEY and CDR2 SVGAGI. This CDR3 comprises 13 residues. The CDR3 protein is CASSRTSNTEAFF. The CDR3 DNA follows: TGTGCCAGCAGTCGGACAAGTAACACTGAAGCTTTCTTT.

This chain uses TRBV28 with TRBJ2-7; possibly TRBD1 for D (5 bases). Looked up from germline, CDR1 is MDHEN and CDR2 is SYDVKM. Trimming stripped 5 bases from V and 3 bases from J, with 14 bases between. The CDR3 is made up of 14 amino acids. This CDR3 reads CASSGAQYYYEQYF. The CDR3 DNA follows: TGTGCCAGCAGTGGGGCACAATATTACTACGAGCAGTACTTC.